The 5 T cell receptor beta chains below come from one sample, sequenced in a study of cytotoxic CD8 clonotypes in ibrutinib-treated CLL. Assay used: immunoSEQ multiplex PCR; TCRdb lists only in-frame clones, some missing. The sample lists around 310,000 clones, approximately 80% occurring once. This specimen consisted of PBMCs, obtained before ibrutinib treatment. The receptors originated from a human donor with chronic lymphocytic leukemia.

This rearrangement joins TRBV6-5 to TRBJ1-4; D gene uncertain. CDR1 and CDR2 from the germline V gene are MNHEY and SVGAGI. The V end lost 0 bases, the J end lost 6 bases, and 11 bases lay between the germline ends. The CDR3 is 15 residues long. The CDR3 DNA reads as TGTGCCAGCAGTTACTCGGGGAAGTCGGATGAAAAACTGTTTTTT. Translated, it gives CASSYSGKSDEKLFF.

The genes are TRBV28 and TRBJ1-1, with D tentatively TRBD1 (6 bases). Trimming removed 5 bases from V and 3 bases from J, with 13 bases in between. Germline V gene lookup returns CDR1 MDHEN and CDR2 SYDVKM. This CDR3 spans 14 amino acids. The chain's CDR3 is CASSIQGWDTEAFF. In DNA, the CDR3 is TGTGCCAGCAGTATACAGGGATGGGACACTGAAGCTTTCTTT.

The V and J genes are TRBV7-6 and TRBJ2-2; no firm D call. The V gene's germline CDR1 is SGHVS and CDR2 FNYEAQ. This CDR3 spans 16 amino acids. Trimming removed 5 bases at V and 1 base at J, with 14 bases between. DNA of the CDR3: TGTGCCAGCAGCACCCACTCGTCTAAGAACACCGGGGAGCTGTTTTTT. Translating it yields CASSTHSSKNTGELFF.

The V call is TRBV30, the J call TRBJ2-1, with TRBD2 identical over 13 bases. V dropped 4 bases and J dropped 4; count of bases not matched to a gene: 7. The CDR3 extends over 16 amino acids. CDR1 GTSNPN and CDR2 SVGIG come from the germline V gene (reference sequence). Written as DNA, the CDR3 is TGTGCCTGGAATCTCCCGGGACTAGCGGGGTACAATGAGCAGTTCTTC. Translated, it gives CAWNLPGLAGYNEQFF.

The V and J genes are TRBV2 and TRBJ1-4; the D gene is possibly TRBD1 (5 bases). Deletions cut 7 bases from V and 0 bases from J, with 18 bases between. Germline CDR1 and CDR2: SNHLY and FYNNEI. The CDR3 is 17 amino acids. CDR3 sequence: CASKAGKSTATNEKLFF. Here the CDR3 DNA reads TGTGCCAGCAAGGCGGGGAAATCGACAGCAACTAATGAAAAACTGTTTTTT.